These 16 T cell receptor beta chains originate from one sample sequenced in a study of graft-versus-host responses after intestinal transplantation (dated by TCRdb to about 2021). This specimen's time point label, interpreted: cells obtained before transplantation from donor or recipient. In the mixed lymphocyte reactions, some 200,000 CFSE-labeled pre-transplant responders were plated with some 200,000 irradiated violet-dye-labeled stimulators and cultured for approximately 6 days. The receptor library was made with the immunoSEQ multiplex PCR assay. TCRdb took over this immuneACCESS table, retaining in-frame rearrangements with V and J assigned. Such tables are incomplete; in checked studies, under half of the missing clones stem from an unresolved V gene, and the remainder is unexplained. This sample is represented by around 9,000 clones; around a third of them were singletons. The biggest ten clones account for around 2.8% of the sample.

The sample was alloreactive CD8+ T cells from a mixed lymphocyte reaction culture, taken before transplantation. The cell subset or site label here, explained by the study, means: CFSE-low proliferating T cells sorted from roughly six-day pre-transplant mixed lymphocyte reaction (GvH or HvG direction). The source of these receptors is a human patient who was an organ donor for intestinal transplantation.

This clone was observed a few times. The chain joins TRBV6-6 to TRBJ2-5; the match to TRBD2 covers 9 bases. The CDR3 runs to 15 residues. V dropped 5 bases and J dropped 4; count of bases not matched to a gene: 8. The V gene's germline CDR1 is MNHNY and CDR2 SVGAGI (reference sequence). Here the CDR3 DNA reads TGTGCCAGCAGTGACCCGGGAGCGGGGGGAGAGACCCAGTACTTC. Its translation: CASSDPGAGGETQYF.

This clone was detected a few times. V usage is TRBV27 and J usage is TRBJ1-2; D may be TRBD1 (5 bases). Trimming removed 6 bases from V and 0 bases from J, with 8 bases in between. This CDR3 comprises 13 residues. Germline assignment: CDR1 MNHEY and CDR2 SMNVEV (reference sequence). CDR3 bases: TGTGCCAGCAGCTTGACAGCTAACTATGGCTACACCTTC. Residues: CASSLTANYGYTF.

This clone was seen only a few times. This sequence joins TRBV27 and TRBJ2-1, with unresolved D. Looked up from germline, CDR1 is MNHEY and CDR2 is SMNVEV (reference sequence). CDR3 length: 12 amino acids. V dropped 5 bases and J dropped 9 bases, with 11 bases sitting between them. CDR3 nucleotides: TGTGCCAGCAGTACGCTTAACGGTGAGCAGTTCTTC. It translates to CASSTLNGEQFF.

This clone was found a few times. The chain uses TRBV6-6 and TRBJ2-7, with a tentative D call TRBD1 (8 bases). The CDR3 covers 14 residues. Germline V lookup: CDR1 MNHNY, CDR2 SVGAGI (reference sequence). V shed 7 bases and J shed 4 bases, with 17 bases lying between them. The CDR3: CASTHRGGRYEQYF. The CDR3 DNA reads as TGTGCCAGCACCCACAGGGGGGGCAGGTACGAGCAGTACTTC.

In this sample, this clone turned up a few times. A much larger clone sits a single nucleotide away, making a read error possible. The rearrangement links TRBV4-2 to TRBJ2-7, with D perhaps matching TRBD1 (6 bases). V lost 1 base and J lost 3, with 13 bases in between. The V gene's germline CDR1 is LGHNA and CDR2 YNFKEQ. CDR3 size: 15 residues. CDR3 coding DNA: TGTGCCAGCAGCCAAGTCCCGGACAGTTTCTACGAGCAGTACTTC. Its protein product is CASSQVPDSFYEQYF.

Sample share makes this clone medium-sized (0.01 to 0.1%). The V call is TRBV4-1, the J call TRBJ2-2; D is ambiguous. The V gene lost 4 bases and the J gene lost 2 bases, with 8 bases spanning the gap. This CDR3 has 14 amino acids. CDR1 is MGHRA and CDR2 is YSYEKL in the germline V gene. The CDR3 loop reads CASSRGGNTGELFF. CDR3 DNA sequence: TGCGCCAGCAGCCGTGGCGGAAACACCGGGGAGCTGTTTTTT.

This clone has a single count. The rearrangement uses TRBV9 and TRBJ2-1; D is possibly TRBD2 (7 bases). The V end was cut by 3 bases, the J end by 5 bases, with 12 bases between. CDR1 is SGDLS, CDR2 YYNGEE, per germline. This CDR3 comprises 14 residues. The CDR3 spells CASSAGGQNNEQFF. The CDR3 coding sequence is TGTGCCAGCAGCGCGGGGGGCCAAAACAATGAGCAGTTCTTC.

This clone is termed medium-sized. This sequence joins TRBV11-1 and TRBJ2-7, with a possible D match to TRBD1 (6 bases). The germline V and J ends were trimmed by 3 bases and 3 bases, with 12 bases remaining between them. The CDR3 runs to 14 residues. Germline V gene data show CDR1 as SGHAT and CDR2 as FQDESV (reference sequence). In nucleotides, the CDR3 is TGTGCCAGCAGCTTTTATACAGGGAACTACGAGCAGTACTTC. Translating gives CASSFYTGNYEQYF. Full variable domain (rest looked up from reference TRBV11-1 and TRBJ2-7): EAEVAQSPRYKITEKSQAVAFWCDPISGHATLYWYRQILGQGPELLVQFQDESVVDDSQLPKDRFSAERLKGVDSTLKIQPAELGDSAMYLCASSFYTGNYEQYFGPGTRLTVT.

This clone qualifies as medium-sized. The rearrangement links TRBV7-9 to TRBJ2-1; 8 bases are shared with TRBD2. Germline CDR1 SEHNR, CDR2 FQNEAQ (reference sequence). Trimming removed 2 bases from V and 8 bases from J; junction bases left unmatched: 8. This CDR3 contains 15 residues. CDR3 sequence: CASSLFAGGLDEQFF. The CDR3 bases are TGTGCCAGCAGCTTATTCGCGGGGGGACTGGATGAGCAGTTCTTC.

The chain has TRBV19 and TRBJ1-2, with D possibly being TRBD1 (6 bases). V was pared by 3 bases and J by 4 bases, with 12 bases between. The length of the CDR3 is 14 residues. Germline CDR1 is LNHDA and CDR2 is SQIVND (reference sequence). CDR3 coding DNA: TGTGCCAGTAGTATGACAGGCTCGGGCTATGGCTACACCTTC. This gives the protein CASSMTGSGYGYTF.

V and J are TRBV19 and TRBJ2-3; 7 bases match TRBD2. This CDR3 is built from 20 residues. The junction had 18 bases not matched to a gene; V was cut back by 3 bases and J by 0 bases. CDR1 is LNHDA, CDR2 SQIVND, per germline (reference sequence). The CDR3 reads CASSIFPYWGLRSSTDTQYF. The CDR3 region has the DNA TGTGCCAGTAGTATTTTCCCCTATTGGGGACTACGATCTAGCACAGATACGCAGTATTTT.

In this sample, this clone turned up a few times. The CDR3 here is CASSPTSVYEQYF. CDR3 bases: TGTGCCAGCAGCCCCACTAGCGTCTACGAGCAGTACTTC. The gene calls are TRBV11-2 and TRBJ2-7; TRBD2 matches at 7 bases. Trimming cost V 5 bases and J 3 bases; bases outside gene matches: 4. The germline CDR1 and CDR2 sequences are SGHAT and FQNNGV. CDR3 length: 13 amino acids. Drawing the rest from reference TRBV11-2 and TRBJ2-7, the complete variable domain is EAGVAQSPRYKIIEKRQSVAFWCNPISGHATLYWYQQILGQGPKLLIQFQNNGVVDDSQLPKDRFSAERLKGVDSTLKIQPAKLEDSAVYLCASSPTSVYEQYFGPGTRLTVT.

This clone was seen only a few times. This rearrangement joins TRBV5-1 to TRBJ2-3; TRBD2 is a possible D gene (6 bases). Trimming removed 4 bases from V and 6 bases from J, with 15 bases in between. There are 14 residues in the CDR3. Germline CDR1 is SGHRS and CDR2 is YFSETQ. The CDR3 DNA follows: TGCGCCAGCAGCGGCGGGGAAGGGGCCGATACGCAGTATTTT. Its protein is CASSGGEGADTQYF.

The chain uses TRBV11-2 and TRBJ2-3; 7 nucleotides agree with TRBD2. The CDR3 length is 15 residues. CDR1 and CDR2 (germline): SGHAT, FQNNGV. The V segment lost 5 bases and the J segment 4 bases; nucleotides outside the gene matches: 9. The CDR3 sequence: CASSPWGGRADTQYF. DNA for the CDR3: TGTGCCAGCAGCCCCTGGGGGGGACGGGCAGATACGCAGTATTTT.

This clone was counted at least ten times. The V and J genes are TRBV6-6 and TRBJ2-7, with D possibly TRBD2 on 6 matching bases. This CDR3 contains 14 residues. The V end was cut by 0 bases, the J end by 2 bases, with 8 bases between. Per germline, CDR1 MNHNY and CDR2 SVGAGI (reference sequence). CDR3 nucleotides: TGTGCCAGCAGTTACTCGGAGGGCCCCTACGAGCAGTACTTC. It codes for CASSYSEGPYEQYF.

This clone was found a few times. J is TRBJ2-5 and V is TRBV7-9; a possible D gene is TRBD1 (5 bases). Gene TRBJ2-7 matches the end of the DNA better, so the J call may be wrong. CDR1 and CDR2 (germline): SEHNR, FQNEAQ (reference sequence). The CDR3 consists of 13 residues. Written as DNA, the CDR3 is TGTGCCAGCCGCGAAGGGGCCTCCTACGAGCAGTACTTC. It yields the protein CASREGASYEQYF.